The source of this T cell receptor beta chain is a study of blood T cell repertoires in COVID-19. Turning to the study itself: Samples taken during acute and convalescent COVID-19 were collected in the United States, Italy and Spain. The analysed material was cDNA or gDNA that came from T cells, B-cell-depleted T cells, or PBMCs.

Germline V gives CDR1 LNHDA, CDR2 SQIVND (reference sequence). V trimming: 8 bases; J trimming: 7 bases; junction bases outside the gene matches: 12. This CDR3 has 15 residues. Original handling: Reference gene primer amplification in the assay estimated nucleated cell counts. Data came from immunoSEQ multiplex PCR; TCRdb stores just in-frame clones and leaves some out. That table gives V, J and clone size, and the DNA gave D and trimming. The sample shows about 150,000 clones, more than 65% of them seen only once. The sample was peripheral blood. The clonotype originates from a woman older than 75 with active or convalescent COVID-19. The V gene is TRBV19, the J gene TRBJ1-5; 9 positions agree with TRBD1. The CDR3 region is CASRRTGASRQPQHF. CDR3 bases: TGTGCCAGTCGTAGGACAGGGGCATCGAGGCAGCCCCAGCATTTT.